Only a few counts were recorded for the clone carrying this T cell receptor beta chain. What it binds is not known. V was shortened by 1 base and J by 9 bases, with 18 bases between the two germline ends. The germline V gene encodes CDR1 SGHAT and CDR2 FQNNGV. There are 15 residues in the CDR3. Some clones are missing from TCRdb's copy, which holds only in-frame ones; the method was immunoSEQ multiplex PCR. The sample lists about 160,000 clones; more than 85% were seen once. The data derive from a study of T cell responses to AZD1222 COVID-19 vaccine. Study at large: Second-dose recipients at about 4 or about 12 weeks were treated as one pooled group. Study observations and caveats: Baseline seropositives among AZD1222 recipients totaled only 5 to 7.

The chain is built from TRBV11-2 and TRBJ2-5, with D possibly called TRBD1 or TRBD2 (5 bases each). The source material was peripheral blood, sampled on day 0 of AZD1222 vaccination. The receptor comes from an adult in good health. CDR3 sequence reads: CASSLVSGTEGAQYF. CDR3 DNA sequence: TGTGCCAGCAGCTTAGTGTCCGGGACGGAAGGGGCCCAGTACTTC.